Reported below is one TCR beta chain. As yet, its antigen is unknown. The source of the sample is a study of radiotherapy plus CTLA-4 blockade in lung cancer. Study at large: Objective responses were documented in around a sixth of patients, with disease control in approximately 32%.

Study-level findings and limits: Interferon-beta and early blood T cell clone dynamics reportedly predicted response best. Once radiotherapy plus ipilimumab had been given, TCR clones derived from tumor expanded in blood.

The V gene's germline CDR1 is SEHNR and CDR2 FQNEAQ (reference sequence). V was shortened by 1 base and J by 0 bases, with 7 bases between the two germline ends. The CDR3 is 16 amino acids. Sequencing was performed with immunoSEQ multiplex PCR; in TCRdb, only in-frame clones are kept and a portion is missing. The data hold roughly 77,000 clones, with 70% to 80% observed a single time. Sequencing was performed on peripheral blood, taken from a patient treated with radiotherapy plus ipilimumab. The clonotype comes from a human donor with non-small cell lung cancer whose response to radiotherapy plus ipilimumab could not be evaluated. The rearrangement links TRBV7-9 to TRBJ1-6; D not resolved. In DNA, the CDR3 is TGTGCCAGCAGCTTAGTGGGGAGCTCCTATAATTCACCCCTCCACTTT. This codes for CASSLVGSSYNSPLHF.